This T cell receptor (beta chain) originates from a study of PD-L1 blockade in urothelial cancer. Study results and caveats: Tumor-associated blood clones were expanded more by durable-benefit patients at 3 weeks.

Only in-frame clones appear in the TCRdb table, and some are missing; sequencing was by immunoSEQ multiplex PCR. The data hold about 130,000 clones, with 86% observed a single time. Details on this clone: Its antigen is unknown.

CDR3 length equals 15 residues. Germline V gives CDR1 MDHEN, CDR2 SYDVKM. The V end lost 5 bases, the J end lost 2 bases, and 12 bases lay between the germline ends. Time point here: peripheral blood 6 weeks after treatment start. The clonotype originates from a middle-aged man with urothelial cancer. The sample here was PBMCs, taken around atezolizumab (anti-PD-L1) treatment. The chain joins TRBV28 to TRBJ1-4; tentatively, D is TRBD1 (6 bases). This chain's CDR3 is CASSPFTGTNEKLFF. The CDR3 DNA follows: TGTGCCAGCAGTCCATTCACAGGGACTAATGAAAAACTGTTTTTT.